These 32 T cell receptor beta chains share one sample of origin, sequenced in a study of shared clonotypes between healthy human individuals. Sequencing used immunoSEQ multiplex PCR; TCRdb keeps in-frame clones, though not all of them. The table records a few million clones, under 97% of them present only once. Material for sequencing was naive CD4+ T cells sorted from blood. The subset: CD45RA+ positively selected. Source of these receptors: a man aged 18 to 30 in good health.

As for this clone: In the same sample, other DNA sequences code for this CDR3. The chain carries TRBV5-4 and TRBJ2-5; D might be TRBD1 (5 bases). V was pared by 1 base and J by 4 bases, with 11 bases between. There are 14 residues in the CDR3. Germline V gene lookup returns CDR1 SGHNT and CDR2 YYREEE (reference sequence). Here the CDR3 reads CASSLRQGVETQYF. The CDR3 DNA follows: TGTGCCAGCAGCTTGCGCCAGGGTGTAGAGACCCAGTACTTC.

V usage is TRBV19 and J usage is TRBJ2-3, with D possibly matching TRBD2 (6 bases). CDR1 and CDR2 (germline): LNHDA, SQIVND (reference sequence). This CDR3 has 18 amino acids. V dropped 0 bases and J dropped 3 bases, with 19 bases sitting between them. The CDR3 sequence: CASSIEGTWRGHTDTQYF. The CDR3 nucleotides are TGTGCCAGTAGTATAGAAGGTACTTGGCGGGGCCATACAGATACGCAGTATTTT.

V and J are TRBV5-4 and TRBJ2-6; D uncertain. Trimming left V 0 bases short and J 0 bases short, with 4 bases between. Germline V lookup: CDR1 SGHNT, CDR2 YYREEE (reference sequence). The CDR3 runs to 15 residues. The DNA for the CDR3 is TGTGCCAGCAGCTTGGTTAGCTCTGGGGCCAACGTCCTGACTTTC. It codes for CASSLVSSGANVLTF.

The CDR3 is CAWSVRQGFSGNTIYF. CDR3 coding DNA: TGTGCCTGGAGTGTACGACAGGGCTTCTCTGGAAACACCATATATTTT. The chain joins TRBV30 to TRBJ1-3; the match to TRBD1 covers 7 bases. Trimming at V came to 0 bases and at J to 0 bases, leaving 5 bases not matched to a gene. Germline values: CDR1 GTSNPN, CDR2 SVGIG (reference sequence). This CDR3 is built from 16 residues.

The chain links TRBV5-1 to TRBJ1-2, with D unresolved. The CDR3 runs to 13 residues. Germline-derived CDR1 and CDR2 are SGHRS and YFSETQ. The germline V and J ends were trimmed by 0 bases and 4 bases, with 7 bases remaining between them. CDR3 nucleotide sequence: TGCGCCAGCAGCTTGGACACTCGCTATGGCTACACCTTC. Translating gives CASSLDTRYGYTF.

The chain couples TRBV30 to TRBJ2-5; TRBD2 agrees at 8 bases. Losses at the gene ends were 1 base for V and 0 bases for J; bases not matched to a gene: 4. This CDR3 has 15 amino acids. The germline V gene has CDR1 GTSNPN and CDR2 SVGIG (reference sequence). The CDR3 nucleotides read TGTGCCTGGAGTGAGCGGGGGACGTACCAAGAGACCCAGTACTTC. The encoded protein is CAWSERGTYQETQYF.

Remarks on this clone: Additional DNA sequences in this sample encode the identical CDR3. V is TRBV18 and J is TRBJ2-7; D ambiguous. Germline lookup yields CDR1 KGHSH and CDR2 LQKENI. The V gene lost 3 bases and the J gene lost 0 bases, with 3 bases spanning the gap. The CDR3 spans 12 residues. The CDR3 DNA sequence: TGTGCCAGCTCACCGGACTCCTACGAGCAGTACTTC. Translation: CASSPDSYEQYF.

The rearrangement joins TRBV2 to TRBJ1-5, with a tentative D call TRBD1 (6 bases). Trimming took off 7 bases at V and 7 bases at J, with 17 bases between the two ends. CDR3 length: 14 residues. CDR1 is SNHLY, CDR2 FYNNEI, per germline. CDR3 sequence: CASNVGRGNQPQHF. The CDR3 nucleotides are TGTGCCAGCAACGTTGGCAGGGGAAACCAGCCCCAGCATTTT. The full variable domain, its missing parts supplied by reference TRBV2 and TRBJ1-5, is EPEVTQTPSHQVTQMGQEVILRCVPISNHLYFYWYRQILGQKVEFLVSFYNNEISEKSEIFDDQFSVERPDGSNFTLKIRSTKLEDSAMYFCASNVGRGNQPQHFGDGTRLSIL.

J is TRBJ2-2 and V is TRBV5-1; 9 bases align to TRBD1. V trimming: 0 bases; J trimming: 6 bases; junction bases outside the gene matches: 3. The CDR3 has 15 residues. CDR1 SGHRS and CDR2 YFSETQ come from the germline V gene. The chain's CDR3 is CASSLAGTGSGELFF. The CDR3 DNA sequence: TGCGCCAGCAGCTTGGCCGGGACAGGGTCCGGGGAGCTGTTTTTT. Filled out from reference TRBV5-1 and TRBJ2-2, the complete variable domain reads KAGVTQTPRYLIKTRGQQVTLSCSPISGHRSVSWYQQTPGQGLQFLFEYFSETQRNKGNFPGRFSGRQFSNSRSEMNVSTLELGDSALYLCASSLAGTGSGELFFGEGSRLTVL.

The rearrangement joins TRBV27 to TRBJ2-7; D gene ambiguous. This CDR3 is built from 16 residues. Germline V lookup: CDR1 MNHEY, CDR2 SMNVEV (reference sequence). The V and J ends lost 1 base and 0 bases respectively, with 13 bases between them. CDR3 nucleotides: TGTGCCAGCAGTTTATACCCGACCGAGGCCTCCTACGAGCAGTACTTC. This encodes CASSLYPTEASYEQYF.

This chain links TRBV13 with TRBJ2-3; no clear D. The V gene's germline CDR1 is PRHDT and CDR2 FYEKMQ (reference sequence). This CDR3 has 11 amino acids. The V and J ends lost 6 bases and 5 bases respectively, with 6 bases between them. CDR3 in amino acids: CASRSRDTQYF. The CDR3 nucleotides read TGTGCCAGCAGATCGCGAGATACGCAGTATTTT. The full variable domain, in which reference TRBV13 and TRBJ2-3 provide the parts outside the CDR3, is AAGVIQSPRHLIKEKRETATLKCYPIPRHDTVYWYQQGPGQDPQFLISFYEKMQSDKGSIPDRFSAQQFSDYHSELNMSSLELGDSALYFCASRSRDTQYFGPGTRLTVL.

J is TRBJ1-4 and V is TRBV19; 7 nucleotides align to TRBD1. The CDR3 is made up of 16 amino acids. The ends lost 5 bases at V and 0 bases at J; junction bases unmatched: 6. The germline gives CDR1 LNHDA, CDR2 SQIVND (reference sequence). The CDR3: CASSQPTGATNEKLFF. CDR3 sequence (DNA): TGTGCCAGTAGTCAGCCCACAGGGGCAACTAATGAAAAACTGTTTTTT.

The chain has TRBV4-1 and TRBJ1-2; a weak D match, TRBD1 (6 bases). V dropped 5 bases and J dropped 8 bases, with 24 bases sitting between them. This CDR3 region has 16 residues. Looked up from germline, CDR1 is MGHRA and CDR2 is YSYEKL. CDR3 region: CASSFPPGERNGGYTF. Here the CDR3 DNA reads TGCGCCAGCAGCTTCCCCCCAGGGGAGCGGAACGGGGGCTACACCTTC.

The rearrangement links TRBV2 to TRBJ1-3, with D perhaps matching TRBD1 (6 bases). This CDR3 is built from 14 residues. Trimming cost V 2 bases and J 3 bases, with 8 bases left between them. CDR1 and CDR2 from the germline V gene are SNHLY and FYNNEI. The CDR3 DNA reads TGTGCCAGCAGTGAAACAGGGATTGGAAACACCATATATTTT. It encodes CASSETGIGNTIYF.

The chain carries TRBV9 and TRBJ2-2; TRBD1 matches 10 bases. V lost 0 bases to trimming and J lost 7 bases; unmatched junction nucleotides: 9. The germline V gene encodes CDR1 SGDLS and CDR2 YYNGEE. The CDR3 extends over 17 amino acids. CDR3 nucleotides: TGTGCCAGCAGCGTAGGCCGAGACAGGGGGCTCGGCGGGGAGCTGTTTTTT. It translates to CASSVGRDRGLGGELFF.

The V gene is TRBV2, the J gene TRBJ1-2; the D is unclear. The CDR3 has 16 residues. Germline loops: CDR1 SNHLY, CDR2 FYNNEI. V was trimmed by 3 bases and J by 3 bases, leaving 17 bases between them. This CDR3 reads CASSDGSPKGDYGYTF. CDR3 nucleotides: TGTGCCAGCAGTGACGGCAGTCCGAAGGGAGACTATGGCTACACCTTC.

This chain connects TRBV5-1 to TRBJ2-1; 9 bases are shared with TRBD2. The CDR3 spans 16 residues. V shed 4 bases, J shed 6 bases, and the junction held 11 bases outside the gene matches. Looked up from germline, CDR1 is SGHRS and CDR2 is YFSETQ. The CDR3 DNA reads TGCGCCAGCAGCCCAGGGGGTAGCGGGAGCGGCAATGAGCAGTTCTTC. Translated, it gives CASSPGGSGSGNEQFF.

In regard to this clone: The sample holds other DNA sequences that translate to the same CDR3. Here the CDR3 reads CAISESGRLNTEAFF. The CDR3 coding sequence is TGTGCCATCAGTGAGTCAGGGCGGCTGAACACTGAAGCTTTCTTT. V and J are TRBV10-3 and TRBJ1-1; no clear D gene. The length of the CDR3 is 15 residues. The V and J ends lost 0 bases and 0 bases respectively, with 8 bases between them. The germline V gene encodes CDR1 ENHRY and CDR2 SYGVKD.

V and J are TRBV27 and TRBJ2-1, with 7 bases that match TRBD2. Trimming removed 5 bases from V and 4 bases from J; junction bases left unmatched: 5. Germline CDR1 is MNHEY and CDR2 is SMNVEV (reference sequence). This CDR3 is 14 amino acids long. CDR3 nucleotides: TGTGCCAGCAGTGACGAGCGGGGTTACAATGAGCAGTTCTTC. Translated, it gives CASSDERGYNEQFF.

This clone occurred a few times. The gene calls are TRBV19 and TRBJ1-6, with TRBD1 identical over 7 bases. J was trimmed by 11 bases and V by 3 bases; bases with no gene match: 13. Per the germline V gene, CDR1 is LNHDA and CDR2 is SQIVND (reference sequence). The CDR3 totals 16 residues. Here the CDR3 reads CASSIGGGGPGAPLHF. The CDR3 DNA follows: TGTGCCAGTAGTATTGGAGGGGGCGGACCCGGGGCACCCCTCCACTTT.

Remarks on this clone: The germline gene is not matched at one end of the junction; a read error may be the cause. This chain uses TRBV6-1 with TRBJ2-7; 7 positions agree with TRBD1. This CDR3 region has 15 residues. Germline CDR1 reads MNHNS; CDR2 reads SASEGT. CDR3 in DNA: TGTGCCAGCAGCGACCCCCGGGACAGTGCATACGTGCAGTACTTC. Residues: CASSDPRDSAYVQYF.

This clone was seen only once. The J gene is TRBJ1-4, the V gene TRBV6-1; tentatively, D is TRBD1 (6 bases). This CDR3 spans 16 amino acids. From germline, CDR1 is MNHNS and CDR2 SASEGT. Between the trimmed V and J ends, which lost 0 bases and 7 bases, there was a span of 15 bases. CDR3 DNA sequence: TGTGCCAGCAGTGAAGCGGGGGGACACCTAAGTGAAAAACTGTTTTTT. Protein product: CASSEAGGHLSEKLFF.

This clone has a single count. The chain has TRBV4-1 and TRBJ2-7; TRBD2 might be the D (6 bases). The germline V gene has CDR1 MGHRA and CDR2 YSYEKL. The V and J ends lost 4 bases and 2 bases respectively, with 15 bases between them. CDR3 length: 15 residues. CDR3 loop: CASSPTGTPTYEQYF. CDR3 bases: TGCGCCAGCAGCCCGACCGGGACTCCCACCTACGAGCAGTACTTC.

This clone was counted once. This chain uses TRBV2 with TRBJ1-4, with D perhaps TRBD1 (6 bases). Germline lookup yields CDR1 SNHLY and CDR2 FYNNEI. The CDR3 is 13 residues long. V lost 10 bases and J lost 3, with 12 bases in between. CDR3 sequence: CAIADRPNEKLFF. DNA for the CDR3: TGTGCCATCGCGGACAGACCTAATGAAAAACTGTTTTTT.

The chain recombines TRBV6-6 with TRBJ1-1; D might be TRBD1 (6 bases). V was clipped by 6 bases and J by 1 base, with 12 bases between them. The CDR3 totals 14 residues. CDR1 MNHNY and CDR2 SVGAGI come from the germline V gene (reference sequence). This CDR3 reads CASSPGTPNTEAFF. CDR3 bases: TGTGCCAGCAGCCCCGGGACACCGAACACTGAAGCTTTCTTT.

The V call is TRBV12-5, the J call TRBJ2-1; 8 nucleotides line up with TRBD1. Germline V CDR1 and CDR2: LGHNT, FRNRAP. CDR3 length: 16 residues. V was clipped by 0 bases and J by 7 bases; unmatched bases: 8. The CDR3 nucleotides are TGTGCTAGTGGTTTGGTAGGACTGGGACAGGTGAATGAGCAGTTCTTC. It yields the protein CASGLVGLGQVNEQFF.

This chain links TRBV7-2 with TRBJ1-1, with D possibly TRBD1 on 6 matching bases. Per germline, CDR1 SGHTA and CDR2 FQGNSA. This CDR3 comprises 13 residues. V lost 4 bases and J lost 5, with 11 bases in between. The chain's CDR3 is CASSSRGRTEAFF. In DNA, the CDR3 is TGTGCCAGCAGCTCCAGGGGTAGAACTGAAGCTTTCTTT.

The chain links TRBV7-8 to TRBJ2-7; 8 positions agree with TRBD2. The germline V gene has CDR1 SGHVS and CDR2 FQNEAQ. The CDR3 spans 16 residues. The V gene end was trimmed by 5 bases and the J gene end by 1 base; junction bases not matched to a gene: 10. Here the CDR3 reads CASSPGTLAVSYEQYF. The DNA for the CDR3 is TGTGCCAGCAGCCCCGGTACACTAGCGGTATCCTACGAGCAGTACTTC.

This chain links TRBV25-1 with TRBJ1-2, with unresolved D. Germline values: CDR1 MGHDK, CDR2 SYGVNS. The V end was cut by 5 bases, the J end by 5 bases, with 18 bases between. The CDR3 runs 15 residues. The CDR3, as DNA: TGTGCCAGCAGTACGGGCATTCGGGCCAGTTATGGCTACACCTTC. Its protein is CASSTGIRASYGYTF.

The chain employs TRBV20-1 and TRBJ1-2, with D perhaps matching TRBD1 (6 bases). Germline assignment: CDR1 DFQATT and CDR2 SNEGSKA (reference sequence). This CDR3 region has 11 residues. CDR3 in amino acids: CSPRGAYGYTF. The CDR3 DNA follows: TGCAGCCCCCGGGGGGCTTATGGCTACACCTTC.

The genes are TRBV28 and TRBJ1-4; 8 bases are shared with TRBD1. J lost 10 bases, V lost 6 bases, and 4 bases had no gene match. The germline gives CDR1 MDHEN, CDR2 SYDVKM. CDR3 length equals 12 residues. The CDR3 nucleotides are TGTGCCAGCAGCGACACAGGGGGAAAACTGTTTTTT. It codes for CASSDTGGKLFF.

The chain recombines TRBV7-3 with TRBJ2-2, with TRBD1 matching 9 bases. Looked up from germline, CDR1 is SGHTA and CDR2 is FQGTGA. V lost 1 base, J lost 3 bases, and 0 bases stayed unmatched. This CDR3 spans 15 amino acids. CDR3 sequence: CASSLRQGDTGELFF. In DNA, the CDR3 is TGTGCCAGCAGCTTAAGACAGGGGGACACCGGGGAGCTGTTTTTT.